The 15 T cell receptor beta chains below were found in one sample sequenced in a study of control samples from healthy donors and cancer patients. Profiling relied on immunoSEQ multiplex PCR, and the TCRdb table lists in-frame clones only, not all of them. The sample carries more than 70,000 clones, roughly 92% recorded once. Sequenced material: blood. The origin of the receptors is a woman aged 25-40 years in good health.

The chain uses TRBV6-5 and TRBJ2-3; D ambiguous. The CDR3 consists of 13 residues. The germline V gene encodes CDR1 MNHEY and CDR2 SVGAGI. Trimming removed 4 bases at V and 4 bases at J, with 9 bases between. The DNA for the CDR3 is TGTGCCAGCAGTTTCCTATTGGCAGATACGCAGTATTTT. It specifies CASSFLLADTQYF.

The chain employs TRBV7-8 and TRBJ2-7; D is unresolved. The CDR3 runs to 13 residues. Trimming took off 0 bases at V and 1 base at J, with 4 bases between the two ends. Per the germline V gene, CDR1 is SGHVS and CDR2 is FQNEAQ. Written as DNA, the CDR3 is TGTGCCAGCAGCTTAGCCTATTCCTACGAGCAGTACTTC. It specifies CASSLAYSYEQYF.

The V call is TRBV7-8, the J call TRBJ1-6, with a tentative D call TRBD1 (5 bases). Trimming removed 6 bases at V and 14 bases at J, with 14 bases between. Germline V gene sequence: CDR1 SGHVS, CDR2 FQNEAQ. This CDR3 is built from 12 residues. As DNA, the CDR3 is TGTGCCAGCAGGGGGGTTTTTGGGGCCCTCCACTTT. Translated, it gives CASRGVFGALHF.

This chain connects TRBV6-6 to TRBJ1-4; D is undetermined. V was cut by 7 bases and J by 5 bases, with 8 bases left in between. Per germline, CDR1 MNHNY and CDR2 SVGAGI (reference sequence). The CDR3 covers 12 residues. DNA for the CDR3: TGTGCCAGCAAGGGAGGGAATGAAAAACTGTTTTTT. Translating it yields CASKGGNEKLFF.

The V gene is TRBV9, the J gene TRBJ2-5, with 8 bases that match TRBD2. Unmatched junction bases numbered 6, after V lost 0 bases and J lost 2 bases. CDR3 length: 16 amino acids. The germline gives CDR1 SGDLS, CDR2 YYNGEE. This chain's CDR3 is CASSVVLTGGQETQYF. CDR3 nucleotides: TGTGCCAGCAGCGTAGTCTTAACGGGGGGGCAAGAGACCCAGTACTTC.

In nucleotides, the CDR3 is TGTGCCTGGAGTAGGGGGACCTTATTCGAAGAAGCTTTCTTT. Translation gives CAWSRGTLFEEAFF. The V call is TRBV30, the J call TRBJ1-1, with D possibly matching TRBD1 (6 bases). The CDR3 sequence is 14 residues long. V lost 2 bases and J lost 8, with 18 bases in between. CDR1 and CDR2 from the germline V gene are GTSNPN and SVGIG (reference sequence).

V and J are TRBV24-1 and TRBJ1-5, with 11 bases aligning to TRBD1. The V segment lost 7 bases and the J segment 3 bases; nucleotides outside the gene matches: 1. The CDR3 extends over 14 amino acids. The germline V gene encodes CDR1 KGHDR and CDR2 SFDVKD. This CDR3 is CATRGQGDNQPQHF. For the CDR3, the DNA is TGTGCCACCAGGGGACAGGGGGACAATCAGCCCCAGCATTTT.

V gene TRBV5-4 combines with J gene TRBJ2-6, with 12 positions matching TRBD1. V lost 6 bases, J lost 4 bases, and 8 bases stayed unmatched. Germline V gives CDR1 SGHNT, CDR2 YYREEE (reference sequence). The CDR3 consists of 17 residues. In DNA form, the CDR3 reads TGTGCCAGCACCGTGGGACAGGGGGCGCTCGGGGCCAACGTCCTGACTTTC. It codes for CASTVGQGALGANVLTF.

This chain joins TRBV21-1 and TRBJ1-4; the table assigns TRBD1, which was not confirmed against the DNA. TRBV21-1 is listed as a pseudogene. There are 17 residues in the CDR3. The CDR3 nucleotides read TGTGCCAGCAGCAACACCGGGACAGCCGAAAGGAATGAAAAACTGTTTTTT. Its translation: CASSNTGTAERNEKLFF.

The chain combines TRBV19 with TRBJ1-6; 9 positions agree with TRBD1. CDR1 LNHDA and CDR2 SQIVND come from the germline V gene (reference sequence). The CDR3 loop spans 15 amino acids. The junction had 9 bases not matched to a gene; V was cut back by 5 bases and J by 10 bases. The CDR3 sequence: CASSLVGTGKSPLHF. The CDR3 coding sequence is TGTGCCAGTAGTTTAGTGGGGACAGGGAAATCACCCCTCCACTTT.

V usage is TRBV11-2 and J usage is TRBJ2-4; the match to TRBD2 covers 8 bases. This CDR3 is 15 amino acids long. Germline loops: CDR1 SGHAT, CDR2 FQNNGV. With V trimmed by 2 bases and J by 5 bases, 5 bases remained unmatched. DNA for the CDR3: TGTGCCAGCAGCTTATCTAGCGGGTTCGAAAACATTCAGTACTTC. Protein: CASSLSSGFENIQYF.

J is TRBJ2-1 and V is TRBV5-6, with D perhaps matching TRBD1 (6 bases). The CDR3 loop spans 14 amino acids. Germline V gene sequence: CDR1 SGHDT, CDR2 YYEEEE. Between the trimmed V and J ends, which lost 4 bases and 6 bases, there was a span of 14 bases. The CDR3 region has the DNA TGTGCCAGCAGCGGAGAGGACAGACGCAATGAGCAGTTCTTC. It encodes CASSGEDRRNEQFF.

V gene TRBV2 combines with J gene TRBJ2-1, with 8 positions matching TRBD2. The CDR3 length is 15 residues. Germline loops: CDR1 SNHLY, CDR2 FYNNEI. V shed 5 bases and J 0 bases; nucleotides not matched to a gene: 3. CDR3 nucleotides: TGTGCCAGCAGTAGCGGGAGAGGCTCCTACAATGAGCAGTTCTTC. Amino acids: CASSSGRGSYNEQFF.

The table lists this clone with a count of one. V and J are TRBV7-8 and TRBJ2-3; 10 bases fit TRBD2. From germline, CDR1 is SGHVS and CDR2 FQNEAQ. CDR3 length equals 15 residues. Trimming took 6 bases from V and 6 from J; bases not matched to a gene: 9. The CDR3 spells CASSYSGGIGDTQYF. Written as DNA, the CDR3 is TGTGCCAGCAGTTATAGCGGGGGGATCGGTGATACGCAGTATTTT.

This chain connects TRBV7-9 to TRBJ2-1, with 13 bases lining up with TRBD2. Germline CDR1 reads SEHNR; CDR2 reads FQNEAQ (reference sequence). V dropped 3 bases and J dropped 8; count of bases not matched to a gene: 4. The CDR3 consists of 15 residues. CDR3 nucleotide sequence: TGTGCCAGCAGCTTGACTAGCGGGAGGAGGGATGAGCAGTTCTTC. It translates to CASSLTSGRRDEQFF.